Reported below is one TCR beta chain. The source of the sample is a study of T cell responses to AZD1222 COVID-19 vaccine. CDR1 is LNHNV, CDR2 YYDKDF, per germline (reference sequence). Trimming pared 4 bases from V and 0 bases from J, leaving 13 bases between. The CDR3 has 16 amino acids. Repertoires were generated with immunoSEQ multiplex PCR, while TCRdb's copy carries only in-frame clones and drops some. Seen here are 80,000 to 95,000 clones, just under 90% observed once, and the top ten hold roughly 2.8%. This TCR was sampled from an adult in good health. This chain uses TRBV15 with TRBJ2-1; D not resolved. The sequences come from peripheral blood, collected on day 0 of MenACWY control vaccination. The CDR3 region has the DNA TGTGCCACCAGCAACCGACCAGAAAACTCCTACAATGAGCAGTTCTTC. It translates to CATSNRPENSYNEQFF.